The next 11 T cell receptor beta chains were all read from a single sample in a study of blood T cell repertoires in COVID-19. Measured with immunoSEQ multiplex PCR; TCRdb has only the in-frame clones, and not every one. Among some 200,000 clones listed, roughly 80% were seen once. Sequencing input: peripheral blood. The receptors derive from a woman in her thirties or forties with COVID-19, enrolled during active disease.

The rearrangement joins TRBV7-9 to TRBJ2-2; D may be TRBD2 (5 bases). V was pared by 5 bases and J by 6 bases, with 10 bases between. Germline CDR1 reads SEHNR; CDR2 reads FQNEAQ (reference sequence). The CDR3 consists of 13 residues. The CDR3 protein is CASSTTGAGELFF. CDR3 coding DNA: TGTGCCAGCAGCACGACCGGGGCCGGGGAGCTGTTTTTT. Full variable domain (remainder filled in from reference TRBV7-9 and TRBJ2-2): DTGVSQNPRHKITKRGQNVTFRCDPISEHNRLYWYRQTLGQGPEFLTYFQNEAQLEKSRLLSDRFSAERPKGSFSTLEIQRTEQGDSAMYLCASSTTGAGELFFGEGSRLTVL.

The CDR3, as DNA: TGTGCCAGCAGCCTACATACAATGAACACTGAAGCTTTCTTT. It codes for CASSLHTMNTEAFF. The V call is TRBV14, the J call TRBJ1-1; D unclear. This CDR3 contains 14 residues. V gave up 4 bases and J gave up 0 bases, with 9 bases separating them. In germline, CDR1 is SGHDN, CDR2 FVKESK.

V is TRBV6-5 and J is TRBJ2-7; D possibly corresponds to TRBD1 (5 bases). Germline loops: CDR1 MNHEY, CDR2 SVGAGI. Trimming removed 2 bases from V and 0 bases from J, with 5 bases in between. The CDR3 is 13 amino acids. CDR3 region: CASSYQGSYEQYF. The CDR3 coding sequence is TGTGCCAGCAGTTACCAGGGCTCCTACGAGCAGTACTTC.

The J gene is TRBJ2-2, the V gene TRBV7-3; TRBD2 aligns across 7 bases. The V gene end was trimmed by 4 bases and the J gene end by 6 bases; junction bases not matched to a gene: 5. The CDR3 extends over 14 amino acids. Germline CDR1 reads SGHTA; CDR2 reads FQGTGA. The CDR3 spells CASSSAGEAGELFF. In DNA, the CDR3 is TGTGCCAGCAGCTCCGCGGGAGAAGCCGGGGAGCTGTTTTTT.

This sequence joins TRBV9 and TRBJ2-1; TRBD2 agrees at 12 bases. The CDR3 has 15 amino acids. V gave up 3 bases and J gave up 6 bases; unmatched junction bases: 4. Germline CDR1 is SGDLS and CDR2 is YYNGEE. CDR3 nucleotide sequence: TGTGCCAGCAGCGGAAGGACTAGCGGGACCAATGAGCAGTTCTTC. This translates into CASSGRTSGTNEQFF.

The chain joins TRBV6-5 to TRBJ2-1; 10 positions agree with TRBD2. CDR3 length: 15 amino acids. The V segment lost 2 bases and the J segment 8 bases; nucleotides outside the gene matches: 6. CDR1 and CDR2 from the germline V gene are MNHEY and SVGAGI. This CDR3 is CASSYQAGGSYEQFF. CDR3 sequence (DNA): TGTGCCAGCAGTTACCAAGCGGGGGGGTCGTATGAGCAGTTCTTC.

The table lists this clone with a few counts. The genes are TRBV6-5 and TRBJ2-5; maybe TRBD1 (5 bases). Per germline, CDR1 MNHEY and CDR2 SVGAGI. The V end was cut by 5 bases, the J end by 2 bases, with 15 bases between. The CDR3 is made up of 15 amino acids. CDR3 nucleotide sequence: TGTGCCAGCAGTCCAACACAGGTTCATCAAGAGACCCAGTACTTC. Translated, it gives CASSPTQVHQETQYF.

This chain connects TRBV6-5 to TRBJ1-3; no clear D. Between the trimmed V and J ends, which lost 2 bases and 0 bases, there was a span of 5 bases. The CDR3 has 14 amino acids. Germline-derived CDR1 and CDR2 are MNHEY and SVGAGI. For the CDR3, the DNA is TGTGCCAGCAGTTACGAAGCCTCTGGAAACACCATATATTTT. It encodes CASSYEASGNTIYF.

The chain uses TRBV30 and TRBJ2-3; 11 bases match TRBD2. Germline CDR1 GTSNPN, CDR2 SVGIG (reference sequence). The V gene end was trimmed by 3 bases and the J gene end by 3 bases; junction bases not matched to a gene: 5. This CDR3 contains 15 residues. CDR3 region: CAWRLAGDQTDTQYF. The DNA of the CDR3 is TGTGCCTGGAGACTAGCGGGAGACCAAACAGATACGCAGTATTTT. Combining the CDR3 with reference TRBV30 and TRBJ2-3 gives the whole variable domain SQTIHQWPATLVQPVGSPLSLECTVEGTSNPNLYWYRQAAGRGLQLLFYSVGIGQISSEVPQNLSASRPQDRQFILSSKKLLLSDSGFYLCAWRLAGDQTDTQYFGPGTRLTVL.

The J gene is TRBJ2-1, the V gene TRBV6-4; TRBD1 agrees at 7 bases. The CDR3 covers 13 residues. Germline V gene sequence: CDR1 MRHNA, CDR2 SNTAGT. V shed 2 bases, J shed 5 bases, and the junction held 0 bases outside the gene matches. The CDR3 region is CASSDRGHNEQFF. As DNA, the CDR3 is TGTGCCAGCAGTGACAGGGGGCACAATGAGCAGTTCTTC.

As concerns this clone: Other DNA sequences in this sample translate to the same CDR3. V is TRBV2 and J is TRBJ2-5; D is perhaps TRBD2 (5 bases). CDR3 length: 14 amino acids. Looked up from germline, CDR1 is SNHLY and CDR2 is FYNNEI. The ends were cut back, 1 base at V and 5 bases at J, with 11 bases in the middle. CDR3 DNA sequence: TGTGCCAGCAGTGAAGTTTCAGGCGGGGAGACCCAGTACTTC. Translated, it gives CASSEVSGGETQYF.